This TCR beta chain was captured by sequencing in a study of metastatic and nonmetastatic thyroid tumors (dated by TCRdb to about 2020). Broadly, across the study: The researchers compared repertoires between peripheral blood samples and tumor or nodule tissue samples from patients with malignant or benign thyroid disease. Overall study results and their limits: TCR beta diversity was reported as significantly higher in malignant tumors than in benign nodules, in both blood and tumor samples.

This clone was observed at least ten times. Its recognized antigen is unknown. This may stem from a read error, because a much larger clone lies one nucleotide away. Before undergoing thyroid surgery, none of the patients had been given any kind of treatment. Using T-cell receptor beta sequencing, the study looked back at clinical samples from patients collected from about 2011 to 2018. Library creation used PCR. The instrument was an Illumina HiSeq 4000. High-throughput sequencing was used to profile the TCR beta-chain CDR3 region of every patient. In the paper's pipeline: CDR3 differences across clinicopathological groups were used to build a classifier for discriminating distant-metastatic papillary thyroid cancer patients. The Shannon index was used to measure repertoire diversity, and the Morisita-Horn index was used to measure how similar tumor and blood repertoires were. Starting from the raw public reads, TCRdb applied fastp trimming at Q25, assembled clones with MiXCR and retained in-frame beta chains. The V and J calls and clone size are TCRdb's, not the authors'. This sample has fewer than 15,000 clones in its table, and around 28% of those were observed once. Of the sample, 45% to 50% is held by the ten largest clones.

Reading the germline V gene gives CDR1 SGHRS and CDR2 YFSETQ. The CDR3 spans 13 residues, from the cysteine through the phenylalanine. The read is trimmed to its CDR3 DNA, 39 bases read in frame from base 1. V is cut by 2 bases and J by 4 bases, and the space between the germline ends is 9 bases. The receptor's source is a male donor with papillary thyroid cancer or a benign thyroid nodule (not recorded which). Some clones in this sample may be carry-over from other donors' samples. Here the chain combines TRBV5-1 and TRBJ1-1; the D gene identity is not certain. Sequencing was done on a sample of tumor tissue. The nucleotides are TGCGCCAGCAGCTTCTTCAGGAGCACTGAAGCTTTCTTT. Its amino acids are CASSFFRSTEAFF.